Detailed here is one T cell receptor beta chain. TCRdb's table, derived via immunoSEQ multiplex PCR, lists solely in-frame clones and lacks some. The top ten clones hold approximately 2% of a sample with 400,000 to 550,000 clones, about 85% of them seen once. The sample belongs to a study of blood T cell repertoires in COVID-19. Overall study context: Italy, Spain and the United States were the sources of the convalescent and acute COVID-19 samples.

Individuals aged roughly 18 to 95 years were recruited from about two dozen US areas. CDR1 and CDR2 from the germline V gene are KGHSH and LQKENI. The V segment lost 4 bases and the J segment 5 bases; nucleotides outside the gene matches: 7. The CDR3 totals 14 residues. Sequencing was done on a sample of PBMCs or T cells enriched from blood (not recorded which). V usage is TRBV18 and J usage is TRBJ2-5; TRBD1 matches 7 bases. This clonotype was sampled from a woman between 18 and 29 years old with acute COVID-19. The CDR3 protein is CASSRQGIQETQYF. Written as DNA, the CDR3 is TGTGCCAGCTCACGACAGGGTATCCAGGAGACCCAGTACTTC.